This T cell receptor beta chain is drawn from a study of cytomegalovirus exposure and HLA in healthy donors. CDR1 is LGHNT and CDR2 is FRNRAP in the germline V gene. This CDR3 has 15 amino acids. V was clipped by 7 bases and J by 10 bases; unmatched bases: 13. This clone came up a few times. The PCR used 60 Vbeta and 13 Jbeta primers. Here immunoSEQ multiplex PCR was the method, and the copy in TCRdb shows in-frame clones only, minus some. The table includes around 98,000 clones, roughly four fifths detected once. The sequence was collected from a human donor in good health. The sample comprised PBMCs. The chain has TRBV12-5 and TRBJ2-1; the match to TRBD1 covers 10 bases. CDR3 amino acids: CASALGQGLWREQFF. CDR3 bases: TGTGCTAGTGCCTTGGGACAGGGGCTCTGGAGGGAGCAGTTCTTC.